Here is one T cell receptor beta chain with its context. This sample is drawn from a study of CD8 T cells in Susac syndrome. TCR beta was sequenced from blood CD8+ and CD4+ T cells. When the RNA was reverse transcribed, random hexamers were used with an input of roughly 0.45 to 1 ug. Amplification of TCR beta CDR3 across 54 Vbeta and 13 Jbeta was performed with immunoSEQ multiplex PCR. TCRdb processed the immunoSEQ multiplex PCR reads anew with MiXCR; each CDR3 protein has one entry. The sample lists 100,000 to 150,000 distinct CDR3 sequences, approximately 95% occurring once. The CDR3 spans 14 residues. Germline values: CDR1 SNHLY, CDR2 FYNNEI. V was cut by 0 bases and J by 2 bases, with 7 bases left in between.

The chain couples TRBV2 to TRBJ2-5, with D unclear. The TCR sequence derives from a human donor with multiple sclerosis. Sequencing was carried out using CD8+ T cells from PBMCs. The CDR3 nucleotides are TGTGCCAGCAGTGAAGCAGGTCTACAAGAGACCCAGTACTTC. This sequence encodes CASSEAGLQETQYF.